This T cell receptor (beta chain) stems from a study of cytomegalovirus exposure and HLA in healthy donors. Germline loops: CDR1 SEHNR, CDR2 FQNEAQ (reference sequence). With 1 base removed from V and 4 bases from J, the gap between germline ends came to 7 bases. The CDR3 is 13 residues long. In the PCR, 60 Vbeta and 13 Jbeta primers were used. Methods used by the authors: Later, an analysis found tens of millions of unique TCR beta chains, and 8.5 million to 14 million of these were shared. Libraries were prepared by immunoSEQ multiplex PCR; TCRdb keeps only in-frame clonotypes and omits some of them. That table furnishes V, J and clone size, whereas the DNA furnished D and trimming. The sample includes 97,000 or so clones, 83% of them seen just once.

The chain combines TRBV7-9 with TRBJ1-2, with D possibly being TRBD1 (6 bases). Sequenced input: PBMCs. This TCR came from a man between 40 and 49 years old in good health and CMV-seronegative. CDR3 sequence reads: CASSLGGGYGYTF. The CDR3 bases are TGTGCCAGCAGCTTAGGAGGGGGCTATGGCTACACCTTC.